This entry concerns a single T cell receptor (beta chain). PCR used 60 Vbeta primers and 13 Jbeta primers. Profiled with immunoSEQ multiplex PCR; TCRdb holds only in-frame clones, not every one. The sample records about 120,000 clones, 60% to 85% being singletons. This entry belongs to a study of cytomegalovirus exposure and HLA in healthy donors. Germline V gene sequence: CDR1 GTSNPN, CDR2 SVGIG (reference sequence). This CDR3 has 15 residues. The J segment lost 3 bases and the V segment lost 8 bases, leaving 16 bases of the junction unmatched. This TCR derives from a woman aged 40-49 years in good health and CMV-seropositive. The chain employs TRBV30 and TRBJ2-7, with 7 bases matching TRBD1. Source material: PBMCs. CDR3 residues: CAHNRDRFFFYEQYF. The CDR3 DNA follows: TGTGCCCACAACCGGGACAGATTTTTTTTCTACGAGCAGTACTTC.